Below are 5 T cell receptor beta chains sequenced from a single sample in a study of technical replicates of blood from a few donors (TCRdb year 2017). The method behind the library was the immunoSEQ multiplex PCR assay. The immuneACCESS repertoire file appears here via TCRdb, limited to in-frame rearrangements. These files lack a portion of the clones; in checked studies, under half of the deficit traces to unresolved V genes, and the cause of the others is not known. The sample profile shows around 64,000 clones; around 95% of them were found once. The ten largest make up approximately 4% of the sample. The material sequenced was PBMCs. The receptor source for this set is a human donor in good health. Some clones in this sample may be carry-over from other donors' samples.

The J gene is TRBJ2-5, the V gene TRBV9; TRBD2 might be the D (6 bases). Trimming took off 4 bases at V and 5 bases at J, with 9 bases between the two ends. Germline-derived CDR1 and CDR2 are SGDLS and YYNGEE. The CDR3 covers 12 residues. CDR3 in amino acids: CASSFGGETQYF. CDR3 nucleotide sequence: TGTGCCAGCAGCTTCGGAGGGGAGACCCAGTACTTC. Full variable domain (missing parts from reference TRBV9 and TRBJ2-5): DSGVTQTPKHLITATGQRVTLRCSPRSGDLSVYWYQQSLDQGLQFLIQYYNGEERAKGNILERFSAQQFPDLHSELNLSSLELGDSALYFCASSFGGETQYFGPGTRLLVL.

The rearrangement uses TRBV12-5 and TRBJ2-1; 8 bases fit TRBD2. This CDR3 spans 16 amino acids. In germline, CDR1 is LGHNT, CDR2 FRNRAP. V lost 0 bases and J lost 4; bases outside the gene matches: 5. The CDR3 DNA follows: TGTGCTAGTGGTTTGGTGACAGCGGGAGTTTACAATGAGCAGTTCTTC. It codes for CASGLVTAGVYNEQFF. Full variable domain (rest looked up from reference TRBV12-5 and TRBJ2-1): DARVTQTPRHKVTEMGQEVTMRCQPILGHNTVFWYRQTMMQGLELLAYFRNRAPLDDSGMPKDRFSAEMPDATLATLKIQPSEPRDSAVYFCASGLVTAGVYNEQFFGPGTRLTVL.

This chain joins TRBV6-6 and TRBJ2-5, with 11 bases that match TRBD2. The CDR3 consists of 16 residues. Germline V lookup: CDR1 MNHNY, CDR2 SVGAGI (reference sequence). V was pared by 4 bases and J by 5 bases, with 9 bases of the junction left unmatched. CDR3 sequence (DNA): TGTGCCAGCAGTTTATCTAGCGGGGGGCCCGGGGAGACCCAGTACTTC. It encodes CASSLSSGGPGETQYF.

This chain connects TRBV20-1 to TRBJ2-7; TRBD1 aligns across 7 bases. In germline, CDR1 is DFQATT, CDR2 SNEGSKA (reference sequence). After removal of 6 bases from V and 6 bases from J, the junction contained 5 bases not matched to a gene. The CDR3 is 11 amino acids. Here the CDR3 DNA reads TGCAGTGCGCGGACAGGTCGCGAGCAGTACTTC. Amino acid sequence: CSARTGREQYF.

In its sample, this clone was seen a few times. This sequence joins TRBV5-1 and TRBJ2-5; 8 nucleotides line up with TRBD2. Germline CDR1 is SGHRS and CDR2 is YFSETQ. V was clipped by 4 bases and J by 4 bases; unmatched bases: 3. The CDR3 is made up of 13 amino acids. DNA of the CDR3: TGCGCCAGCAGCCCGCTAGCGGGAGAGACCCAGTACTTC. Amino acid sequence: CASSPLAGETQYF.